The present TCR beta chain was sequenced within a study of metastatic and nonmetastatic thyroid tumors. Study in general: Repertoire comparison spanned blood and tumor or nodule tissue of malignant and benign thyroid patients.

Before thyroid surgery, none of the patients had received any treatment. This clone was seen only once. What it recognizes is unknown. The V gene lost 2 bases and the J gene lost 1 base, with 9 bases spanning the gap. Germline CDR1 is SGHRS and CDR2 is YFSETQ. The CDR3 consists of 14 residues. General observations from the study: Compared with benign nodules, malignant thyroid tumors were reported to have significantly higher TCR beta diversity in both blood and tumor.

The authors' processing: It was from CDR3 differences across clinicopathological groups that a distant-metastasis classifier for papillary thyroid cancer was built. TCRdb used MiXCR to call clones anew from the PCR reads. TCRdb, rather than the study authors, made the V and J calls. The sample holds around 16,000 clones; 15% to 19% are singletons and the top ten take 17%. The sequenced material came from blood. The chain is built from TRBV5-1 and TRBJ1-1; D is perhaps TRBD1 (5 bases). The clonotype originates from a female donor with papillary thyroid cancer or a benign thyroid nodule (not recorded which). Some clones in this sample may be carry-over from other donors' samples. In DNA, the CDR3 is TGCGCCAGCAGCTTAAGGGGTCAGAACACTGAAGCTTTCTTT. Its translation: CASSLRGQNTEAFF.